This TCR beta chain is from a study of shared clonotypes between healthy human individuals. The study, taken as a whole, reports: Few donors restricted represented genetic and exposure-history diversity.

A note on this clone: Its antigen is currently unknown.

CD45RO-negative cells were positively selected for CCR7, leaving out terminally differentiated effector memory CD45RA+ cells. Trimming took 0 bases from V and 5 from J, leaving 10 bases between them. The CDR3 runs to 15 residues. Germline-derived CDR1 and CDR2 are SEHNR and FQNEAQ (reference sequence). The method was immunoSEQ multiplex PCR; TCRdb's version includes in-frame clones alone and lacks a portion of them. The table has around 1.9 million clones, just under 95% seen once. The TCR comes from a man between 18 and 29 years old in good health. Some clones in this sample may be carry-over from other donors' samples. V usage is TRBV7-9 and J usage is TRBJ2-2; tentative D call: TRBD1 (5 bases). Sequences were obtained from naive CD8+ T cells from PBMCs. This CDR3 is CASSLAAQGTGELFF. Written as DNA, the CDR3 is TGTGCCAGCAGCTTAGCGGCGCAGGGTACCGGGGAGCTGTTTTTT.